This T cell receptor (beta chain) was sequenced for a study of cytomegalovirus exposure and HLA in healthy donors (dated by TCRdb to 2015 to 2018). With respect to the entire study: An earlier analysis of 587 of the donors reported 250 to 300 Gb of sequence data and 95 million to 130 million unique TCR beta sequences obtained from approximately 180 million T cells. Roughly 300 gigabases of sequencing data and around 85 million unique TCR sequences made up an early release that covered under 750 HLA-typed donors. Among the roughly 390 genotyped donors, roughly 80% belonged to the genetic ancestry cluster associated with self-reported Caucasian donors. The study aimed to test whether cataloging public T cell receptors could reveal signatures of past pathogen exposure. The study used immunosequencing to profile the T cell repertoires of under 700 subjects and linked those repertoires to cytomegalovirus serostatus. Besides the first cohort of about 730 subjects, a separate validation cohort made up of 120 different subjects was used. To predict cytomegalovirus infection status, the study combined high-throughput TCR immunosequencing, statistical association of individual TCRs with disease status, and machine learning. To study patterns of TCR occurrence, a later analysis re-analyzed previously published TCR beta repertoires from around 660 donors and added high-resolution HLA genotyping. Rather than drawing on any new phenotypic data, the later analysis identified candidate immune exposures from TCR beta sequences and the way those sequences occurred across donors. An earlier analysis of approximately 500 of the donors applied high-throughput TCR beta sequencing to assess whether each TCR beta V gene segment acted as functional or pseudogenic. Donor age, sex, ethnicity and CMV serostatus were compiled alongside the repertoire data. A later genetic analysis used genome-wide SNP genotypes for 398 of the 666 donors, treating that subset as a discovery cohort. All discovery cohort repertoires had been generated on a single sequencing platform. HLA typing covered class I and class II loci at four-digit resolution. The number of typed donors differed by locus: about 620-640 for A, B, C, DRB1 and DQB1; 500 to 550 for DQA1; approximately 610 for DPA1; and roughly 470 for DPB1. About five DR-DQ haplotypes were treated as single units for association and clustering because of strong linkage in the cohort. Among 300 to 500 genotyped donors of the cohort, an average of roughly 230,000 unique TCR beta nucleotide sequences was sequenced per donor, of which 15% to 20% were non-productive.

The cohort was made up of about 610 healthy bone marrow donors. Cohort members were all nominally healthy when sampled, although unrecorded immune exposures were likely present. The donor was CMV seropositive and was included in the group of 300 or so seropositive cohort members. A peripheral blood sample was collected from each donor, and TCR beta sequencing was performed on peripheral blood mononuclear cells. Genomic DNA extraction from the blood cell samples was performed with the Qiagen DNeasy Blood Extraction Kit. Of note for this clone: What this receptor recognizes is not known. The sample holds no much larger clone one base away, and base qualities are not on file.

The cysteine opens and the phenylalanine closes a CDR3 of 11 amino acids. Only the CDR3 region is kept as DNA, spanning 33 bases read in frame from base 1. CDR1 and CDR2, per the germline V gene, are SGHRS and YFSETQ. Trimming removed 0 bases from V and 10 bases from J, leaving 5 bases between the germline ends. The protocol used for the library was the immunoSEQ multiplex PCR assay. For the multiplex PCR, a mixture combining 60 forward primers for TCR Vbeta segments and 13 reverse primers for TCR Jbeta segments was used. The CDR3 region of rearranged TCR beta genes was amplified from genomic DNA by a multiplex PCR assay. The amplified TCR beta libraries were sequenced on the Illumina HiSeq System as 87-base-pair reads. The published analysis was carried out like this. A later analysis counted approximately 74 million unique TCR beta chains across the 700 or so repertoires, and roughly 10 million of these chains were shared by at least two donors. Raw reads were error-corrected and collapsed into unique sequences by a nearest-neighbor algorithm in which closely related sequences were merged to remove PCR and sequencing errors. To assign V, D and J gene segments, CDR3 sequences were aligned to IMGT reference sequences. Each retained sequence needed at least a six-nucleotide match to both a V gene segment and a J gene segment. A rearrangement was called productive if the CDR3 had no stop codons and remained in frame with V and J, and every other rearrangement was called non-productive. CDR3 was defined by IMGT convention, running from the second conserved V-encoded cysteine to the conserved J-encoded phenylalanine. The earlier analysis of about 560 of the donors excluded any sequence lacking an unambiguous match to a single V gene segment. In an earlier analysis of almost 600 of the donors, a V segment was called functional when productive rearrangements were above 56.7%, and segregating when the standard deviation between donors exceeded 5%. A statistical classification framework was built to diagnose cytomegalovirus status from the catalog of TCR beta chain sequences. A later analysis assigned V and J genes by comparing TCR nucleotide sequences with IMGT/GENE-DB human TR gene sequences. Using the TCRdist pipeline, a later analysis assigned CDR3 sequences along with most-parsimonious VDJ recombination scenarios. In a later analysis, each TCR beta chain was defined by its CDR3 amino acid sequence together with its V-gene family, and reads lacking a unique V-gene family were excluded. To address suspected cross-contamination and a sequencing artifact, a later analysis removed roughly 580 highly shared, low-generation-probability nucleotide sequences. In a later analysis, a clonal expansion index for each public chain was calculated from normalized within-repertoire ranks of inferred template counts. In a later analysis, generation probabilities were computed with a VDJ recombination model fitted to out-of-frame rearrangements, and the resulting probabilities were checked against IGoR. Hypergeometric tests were used in a later analysis to score TCR-TCR, TCR-HLA and TCR-CMV co-occurrence, with a repertoire-size bias correction applied to the TCR pairs. To estimate false discovery rates, a later analysis permuted the HLA or CMV assignments 20 times. In a later analysis, co-occurring TCRs were grouped using DBSCAN, and TCRdist sequence similarity was added for clustering within HLA-allele-positive subsets. Repertoires with fewer than 30,000 or more than 120,000 public chains were left out of co-occurrence clustering, as were four to six repertoires with anomalous nucleotide sharing. This is the immuneACCESS table as TCRdb keeps it, with only in-frame sequences that have V and J called. A part of the clones is gone; compared with another copy, unresolved V genes explain less than half, and the rest is unexplained. V, J and clone size are taken as reported in that table, and D and trimming were inferred from the DNA itself. The sample table lists about 150,000 clones, less than 80% of them with a count of one. The ten largest clones take up less than 5% of the sample.

What the study reported, not specific to this receptor: In vitro tests confirmed that a few of the cytomegalovirus-associated TCR beta chains recognize cytomegalovirus antigens. In an earlier analysis of around 600 of the donors, most TCR beta V segments appeared in productive rearrangements about 87% or about 30% of the time, broadly matching IMGT annotations. Presence/absence analyses assumed roughly uniform sequencing depth across donors, an assumption that may not hold. Linkage disequilibrium might explain the correlated functional status among segregating V segments, but an unknown experimental factor could not be ruled out. A later genetic analysis reported fewer N-insertions in productive TCRs among donors in an Asian-associated ancestry cluster than the roughly 650-donor mean. When HLA alleles, especially DR and DQ, strongly co-occurred, attributing TCR associations to individual alleles was difficult. At a false discovery rate of 0.05, a later analysis linked approximately 18,000 TCR beta sequences to specific HLA alleles. While some public TCRs were present in many individuals, most TCR sequences turned up only very rarely across donors. In this cohort, only TCR beta chains were sequenced, and detectable features were limited by the absence of alpha or paired-chain data. A later analysis found that TCR association rates varied across HLA loci, with DRB1 alleles showing the most associated TCRs and HLA-C alleles the fewest. Cytomegalovirus status was reported to be diagnosed by the classifier with high specificity and sensitivity in both the original and validation cohorts. The authors suggested that the approach could potentially be extended to other disease states and immunological phenotypes. According to a later analysis, parvovirus B19, influenza, CMV and Epstein-Barr virus appeared linked to several top co-occurrence clusters. A group of highly shared sequence variants was considered likely to be a technical artifact of the sequencing pipeline. CMV serostatus was the only immune exposure information available for the cohort. Compared with equally common non-associated chains, HLA-associated TCR beta chains in a later analysis were more clonally expanded and had lower generation probabilities. Some IMGT-functional V segments, including TRBV6-2 and TRBV6-3, could not be distinguished by the 87-base-pair reads and were therefore excluded. A further reported finding was that TCR beta sequences accurately predicted the HLA-A and HLA-B alleles for most subjects in the first cohort. Because counts were too low, around 18 rarely observed V segments, including chromosome 9 orphons, were left out of the earlier analysis of 500 to 750 of the donors. According to a later analysis, most CMV-associated TCR beta chains appeared to be HLA-restricted, and the HLA associations seemed to be driven largely by CMV exposure. The study listed 150 to 200 TCR beta chains as associated with cytomegalovirus. V-gene and J-gene trimming of TCR beta chains was associated with a missense DCLRE1C variant in a later genetic analysis, and the association was replicated in an independent cohort. Because HLA typing was unavailable for some donors at each locus, only the typed subset was used in association tests.

This TCR was recovered from a man between 50 and 59 years old in good health and CMV-seropositive. This receptor chain uses TRBV5-1 and TRBJ2-1; the D gene cannot be resolved reliably. What was sequenced was PBMCs. The nucleotides read TGCGCCAGCAGCTTGGGCCAGGAGCAGTTCTTC. Its coded protein is CASSLGQEQFF.